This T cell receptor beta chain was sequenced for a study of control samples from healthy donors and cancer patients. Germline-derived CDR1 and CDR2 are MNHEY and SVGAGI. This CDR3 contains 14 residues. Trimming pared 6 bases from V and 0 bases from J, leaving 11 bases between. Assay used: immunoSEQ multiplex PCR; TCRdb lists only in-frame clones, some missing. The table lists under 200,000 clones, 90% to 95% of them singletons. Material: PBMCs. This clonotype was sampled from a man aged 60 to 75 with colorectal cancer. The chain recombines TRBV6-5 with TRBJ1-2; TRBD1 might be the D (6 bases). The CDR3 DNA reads TGTGCCAGCAGCTTCGACAGGACTAACTATGGCTACACCTTC. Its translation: CASSFDRTNYGYTF.